This T cell receptor beta chain appears in the sequencing data of a study of blood T cell repertoires in COVID-19. Across the whole study: T cells, B-cell-depleted T cells, or PBMCs supplied cDNA or gDNA.

This CDR3 comprises 11 residues. Germline-derived CDR1 and CDR2 are MNHEY and SVGEGT. Participants were placed into cohorts based on the clinical history they reported. Up to 2 weeks before entering the study, exposed participants had met a COVID-19 case. Regarding this clone: The junction and the germline gene differ at one end; a read error may be behind it.

Sequencing used immunoSEQ multiplex PCR; TCRdb keeps in-frame clones, though not all of them. The sample includes some 360,000 clones, about 88% of them seen just once. What was sequenced was PBMCs or T cells enriched from blood (not recorded which). This sequence joins TRBV6-2 or TRBV6-3 and TRBJ2-5, with TRBD1 matching 11 bases. The receptor comes from a woman in her twenties or thirties who had been exposed to COVID-19. DNA for the CDR3: TGTGCCAGCAGCCTCGGACAGGGGGCGGACTTC. Translated, it gives CASSLGQGADF.